This is a list of T cell receptor beta chains from one sample in a study of CD8 T cells in ankylosing spondylitis. TCRdb recomputed calls from the 5' RACE reads with MiXCR, one row per CDR3 protein. The sample consists of some 92,000 distinct CDR3 sequences, roughly 27% of them appearing once. The sequenced sample was blood, either unsorted or a sorted T cell fraction (not recorded which). Source of these receptors: a male donor with ankylosing spondylitis or in good health (not recorded which). CDR3s include the opening cysteine and the closing phenylalanine or tryptophan. D genes are given only for firm matches. Size is stated for part of the rows, as once, few or many counts, or as a class when the clone is expanded.

size: few
D: -
length: 15
V: TRBV5-1
J: TRBJ1-2
DNA: TGCGCCAGCAGTAGGTCAACAGTAACGGACTATGGCTACACCTTC
CDR3: CASSRSTVTDYGYTF

size: many
D: -
length: 16
V: TRBV20-1
J: TRBJ1-5
DNA: TGCAGTGCACCGAGCGCGACAGGAACGAGCAATCAGCCCCAGCATTTT
CDR3: CSAPSATGTSNQPQHF

size: -
D: -
length: 16
V: TRBV7-8
J: TRBJ1-1
DNA: TGTGCCAGCAGCCCCCTAACAGGGACCATGAACACTGAAGCTTTCTTT
CDR3: CASSPLTGTMNTEAFF

size: -
D: -
length: 16
V: TRBV11-2
J: TRBJ1-1
DNA: TGTGCCAGCAGCTTAAGATTTGGGGTCTCAAACACTGAAGCTTTCTTT
CDR3: CASSLRFGVSNTEAFF

size: few
D: TRBD2
length: 15
V: TRBV20-1
J: TRBJ2-7
DNA: TGCAGTGCTACTACTAGCGGGAGTACTTCCTACGAGCAGTACTTC
CDR3: CSATTSGSTSYEQYF

size: many
D: TRBD2
length: 16
V: TRBV20-1
J: TRBJ2-1
DNA: TGCAGTGCTCCGGAATGGACTAGCGGGAGGGCGAGTGAGCAGTTCTTC
CDR3: CSAPEWTSGRASEQFF

size: -
D: -
length: 13
V: TRBV5-1
J: TRBJ1-5
DNA: TGCGCCAGCAGCATCGGACCTAATCAGCCCCAGCATTTT
CDR3: CASSIGPNQPQHF

size: -
D: -
length: 14
V: TRBV5-1
J: TRBJ1-1
DNA: TGCGCCAGCAGCCCCGGCGGCGTCGTATCTGAAGCTTTCTTT
CDR3: CASSPGGVVSEAFF

size: many
D: -
length: 13
V: TRBV29-1
J: TRBJ2-6
DNA: TGCAGCGTTGGACAGTCCGAGGCCAACGTCCTGACTTTC
CDR3: CSVGQSEANVLTF

size: many
D: TRBD1
length: 15
V: TRBV20-1
J: TRBJ2-5
DNA: TGCAGTGCTAGAGGGGACAGGGGGGAACAAGAGACCCAGTACTTC
CDR3: CSARGDRGEQETQYF

size: -
D: TRBD2
length: 15
V: TRBV7-9
J: TRBJ2-1
DNA: TGTGCCAGCAGCCGAGCGGGAGGGGGGTACAATGAGCAGTTCTTC
CDR3: CASSRAGGGYNEQFF

size: few
D: -
length: 14
V: TRBV20-1
J: TRBJ2-1
DNA: TGCAGTGCTAGAGTTGACTTGTCCTACAATGAGCAGTTCTTC
CDR3: CSARVDLSYNEQFF

size: few
D: TRBD2
length: 15
V: TRBV7-9
J: TRBJ2-1
DNA: TGTGCCAGCAGCCCGAGCGGAGGGAGGGGCAATGAGCAGTTCTTC
CDR3: CASSPSGGRGNEQFF

size: -
D: -
length: 15
V: TRBV7-2
J: TRBJ1-5
DNA: TGTGCCAGCAGCACCCAGGTTCTCGGAAATCAGCCCCAGCATTTT
CDR3: CASSTQVLGNQPQHF

size: -
D: -
length: 15
V: TRBV6-5
J: TRBJ2-5
DNA: TGTGCCAGCAGTTACGGCGGAGACTTCCAAGAGACCCAGTACTTC
CDR3: CASSYGGDFQETQYF

size: few
D: -
length: 14
V: TRBV20-1
J: TRBJ2-1
DNA: TGCAGTGCTAGAGCCGAACGGGGGTACAATGAGCAGTTCTTC
CDR3: CSARAERGYNEQFF

size: -
D: TRBD2
length: 18
V: TRBV2
J: TRBJ2-2
DNA: TGTGCCAGCAGTGAGGGACTAGCGGGCGGTGCGAACACCGGGGAGCTGTTTTTT
CDR3: CASSEGLAGGANTGELFF

size: -
D: -
length: 14
V: TRBV29-1
J: TRBJ1-1
DNA: TGCAGCGTTGAGGCCAGGGTTGTTGGCACTGAAGCTTTCTTT
CDR3: CSVEARVVGTEAFF